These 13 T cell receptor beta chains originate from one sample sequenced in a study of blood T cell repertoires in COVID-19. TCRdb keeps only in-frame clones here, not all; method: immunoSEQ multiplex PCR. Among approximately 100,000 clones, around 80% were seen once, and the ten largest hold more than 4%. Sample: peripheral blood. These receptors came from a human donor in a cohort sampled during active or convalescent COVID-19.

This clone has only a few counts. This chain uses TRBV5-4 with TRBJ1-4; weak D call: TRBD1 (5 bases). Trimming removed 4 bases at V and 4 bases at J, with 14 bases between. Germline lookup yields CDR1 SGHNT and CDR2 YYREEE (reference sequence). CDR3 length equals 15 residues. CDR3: CASSTNRGLNEKLFF. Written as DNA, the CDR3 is TGTGCCAGCAGCACCAATAGGGGACTTAATGAAAAACTGTTTTTT. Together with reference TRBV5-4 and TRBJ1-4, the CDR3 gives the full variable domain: ETGVTQSPTHLIKTRGQQVTLRCSSQSGHNTVSWYQQALGQGPQFIFQYYREEENGRGNFPPRFSGLQFPNYSSELNVNALELDDSALYLCASSTNRGLNEKLFFGSGTQLSVL.

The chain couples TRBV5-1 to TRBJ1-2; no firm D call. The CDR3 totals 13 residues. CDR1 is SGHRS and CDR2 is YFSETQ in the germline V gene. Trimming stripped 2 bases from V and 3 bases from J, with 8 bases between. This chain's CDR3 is CASSFDTYYGYTF. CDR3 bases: TGCGCCAGCAGCTTTGACACCTACTATGGCTACACCTTC.

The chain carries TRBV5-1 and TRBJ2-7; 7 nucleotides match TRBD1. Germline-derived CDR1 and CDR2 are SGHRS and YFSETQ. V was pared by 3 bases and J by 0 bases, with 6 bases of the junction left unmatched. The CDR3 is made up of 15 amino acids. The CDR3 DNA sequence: TGCGCCAGCAGCTCGAAACAGGGGCTCTCCTACGAGCAGTACTTC. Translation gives CASSSKQGLSYEQYF.

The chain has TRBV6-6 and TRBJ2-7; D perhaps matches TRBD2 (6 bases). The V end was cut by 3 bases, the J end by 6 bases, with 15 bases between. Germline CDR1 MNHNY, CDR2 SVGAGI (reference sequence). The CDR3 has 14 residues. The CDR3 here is CASSYSGSRFEQYF. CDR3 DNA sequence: TGTGCCAGCAGTTATTCCGGGAGTCGGTTCGAGCAGTACTTC.

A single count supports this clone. Written as DNA, the CDR3 is TGTGCCAGCAGCTTGGCCGGGGGGGTAAGGCAGCCCCAGCATTTT. Protein product: CASSLAGGVRQPQHF. The rearrangement joins TRBV5-6 to TRBJ1-5; D is possibly TRBD1 (5 bases). In germline, CDR1 is SGHDT, CDR2 YYEEEE. Trimming pared 0 bases from V and 7 bases from J, leaving 14 bases between. The CDR3 has 15 residues. Full variable domain (outside the CDR3, taken from reference TRBV5-6 and TRBJ1-5): DAGVTQSPTHLIKTRGQQVTLRCSPKSGHDTVSWYQQALGQGPQFIFQYYEEEERQRGNFPDRFSGHQFPNYSSELNVNALLLGDSALYLCASSLAGGVRQPQHFGDGTRLSIL.

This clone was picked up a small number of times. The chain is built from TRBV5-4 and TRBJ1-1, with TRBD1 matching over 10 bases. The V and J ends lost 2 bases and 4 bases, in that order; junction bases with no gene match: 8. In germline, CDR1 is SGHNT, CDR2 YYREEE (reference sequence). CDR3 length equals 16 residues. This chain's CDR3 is CASSFGDRGVGTEAFF. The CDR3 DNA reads TGTGCCAGCAGCTTCGGGGACAGGGGAGTCGGCACTGAAGCTTTCTTT.

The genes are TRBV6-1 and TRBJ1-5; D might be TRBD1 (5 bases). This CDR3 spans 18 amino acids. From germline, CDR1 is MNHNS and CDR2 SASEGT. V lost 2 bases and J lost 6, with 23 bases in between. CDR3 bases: TGTGCCAGCAGTGAACTCTTTTCGGGGGACCTACGGGGTCAGCCCCAGCATTTT. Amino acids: CASSELFSGDLRGQPQHF.

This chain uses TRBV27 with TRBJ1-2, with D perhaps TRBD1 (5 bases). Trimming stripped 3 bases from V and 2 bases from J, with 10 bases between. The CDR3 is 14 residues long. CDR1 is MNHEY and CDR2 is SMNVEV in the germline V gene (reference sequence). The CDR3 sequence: CASSFTGPNYGYTF. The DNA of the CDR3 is TGTGCCAGCAGTTTTACAGGTCCCAACTATGGCTACACCTTC.

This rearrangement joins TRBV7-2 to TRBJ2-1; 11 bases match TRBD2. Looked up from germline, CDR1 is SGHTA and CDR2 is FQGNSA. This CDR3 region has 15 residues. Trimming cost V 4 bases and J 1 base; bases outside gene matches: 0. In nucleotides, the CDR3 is TGTGCCAGCAGCTCTAGCGGGAGGTCCTACAATGAGCAGTTCTTC. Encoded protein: CASSSSGRSYNEQFF.

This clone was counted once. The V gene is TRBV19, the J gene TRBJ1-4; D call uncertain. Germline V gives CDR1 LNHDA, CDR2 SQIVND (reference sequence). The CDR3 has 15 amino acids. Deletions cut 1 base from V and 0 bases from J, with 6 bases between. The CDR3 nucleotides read TGTGCCAGTAGTATAGGAGGCGCAACTAATGAAAAACTGTTTTTT. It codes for CASSIGGATNEKLFF.

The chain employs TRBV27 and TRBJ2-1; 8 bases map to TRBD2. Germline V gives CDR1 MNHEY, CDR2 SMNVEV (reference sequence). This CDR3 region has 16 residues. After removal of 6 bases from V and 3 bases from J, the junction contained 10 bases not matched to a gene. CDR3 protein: CASRSRGGTSYNEQFF. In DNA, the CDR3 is TGTGCCAGCAGATCCCGGGGAGGGACTAGCTACAATGAGCAGTTCTTC.

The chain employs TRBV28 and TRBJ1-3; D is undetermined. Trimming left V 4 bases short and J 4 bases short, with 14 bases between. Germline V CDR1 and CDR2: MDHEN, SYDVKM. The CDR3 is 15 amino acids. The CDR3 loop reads CASSSPAAFGNTIYF. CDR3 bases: TGTGCCAGCAGTTCCCCTGCGGCATTCGGAAACACCATATATTTT.

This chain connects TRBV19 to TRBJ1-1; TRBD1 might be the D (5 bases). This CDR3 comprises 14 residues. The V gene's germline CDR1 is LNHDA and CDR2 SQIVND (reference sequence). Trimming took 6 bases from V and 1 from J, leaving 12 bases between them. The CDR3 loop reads CASSRDRANTEAFF. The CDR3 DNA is TGTGCCAGTAGCCGCGACAGAGCGAACACTGAAGCTTTCTTT.